The rows below give T cell receptor beta chains drawn from one sample of a study of blood T cell repertoires in COVID-19. Some clones are missing from TCRdb's copy, which holds only in-frame ones; the method was immunoSEQ multiplex PCR. Of over 150,000 clones in the sample, approximately 86% were seen once. Sequenced: peripheral blood. The receptors shown here come from a man aged 60-69 years with COVID-19, enrolled during active disease. CDR3s include the opening cysteine and the closing phenylalanine or tryptophan. Each record gives: D gene, V gene, clone size, J gene, CDR3 protein, CDR3 DNA. The D gene is left open where the match is weak. Some rows mark clone size as missing; the rest say once, few, many or name a class of expanded clone.

d_gene: TRBD1
v_gene: TRBV20-1
abundance: .
j_gene: TRBJ1-1
CDR3aa: CSASLGQGAEAFF
CDR3nt: TGCAGTGCTAGTTTAGGACAGGGCGCTGAAGCTTTCTTT

d_gene: TRBD1
v_gene: TRBV28
abundance: .
j_gene: TRBJ1-2
CDR3aa: CASRESGTGFGYTF
CDR3nt: TGTGCCAGCAGAGAATCCGGGACAGGGTTTGGCTACACCTTC

d_gene: .
v_gene: TRBV19
abundance: .
j_gene: TRBJ2-3
CDR3aa: CASSIVARRGTDTQYF
CDR3nt: TGTGCCAGTAGTATAGTGGCCCGGAGGGGCACAGATACGCAGTATTTT

d_gene: .
v_gene: TRBV7-2
abundance: .
j_gene: TRBJ1-1
CDR3aa: CASSLARNTEAFF
CDR3nt: TGTGCCAGCAGCTTAGCGCGGAACACTGAAGCTTTCTTT

d_gene: TRBD1
v_gene: TRBV2
abundance: .
j_gene: TRBJ1-2
CDR3aa: CASRSDRGRGGGYTF
CDR3nt: TGTGCCAGCAGGTCTGACAGGGGCCGCGGCGGTGGCTACACCTTC

d_gene: .
v_gene: TRBV19
abundance: .
j_gene: TRBJ1-1
CDR3aa: CASSTLREAFF
CDR3nt: TGTGCCAGTAGTACACTTCGTGAAGCTTTCTTT

d_gene: .
v_gene: TRBV6-5
abundance: .
j_gene: TRBJ2-7
CDR3aa: CASSKRGQHSYEQYF
CDR3nt: TGTGCCAGCAGTAAAAGAGGGCAACACAGCTACGAGCAGTACTTC

d_gene: .
v_gene: TRBV7-3
abundance: .
j_gene: TRBJ2-1
CDR3aa: CASSLGLGAGVGGNEQFF
CDR3nt: TGTGCCAGCAGCTTAGGATTAGGCGCCGGGGTCGGAGGGAATGAGCAGTTCTTC

d_gene: .
v_gene: TRBV11-3
abundance: .
j_gene: TRBJ2-1
CDR3aa: CASSSRTRYNEQFF
CDR3nt: TGTGCCAGCAGCTCCCGGACACGTTACAATGAGCAGTTCTTC

d_gene: .
v_gene: TRBV7-9
abundance: few
j_gene: TRBJ1-4
CDR3aa: CASSAGGQNEKLFF
CDR3nt: TGTGCCAGCAGCGCGGGGGGGCAAAATGAAAAACTGTTTTTT

d_gene: TRBD2
v_gene: TRBV4-3
abundance: .
j_gene: TRBJ2-3
CDR3aa: CASSLGLAGGPTDTQYF
CDR3nt: TGCGCCAGCAGCCTGGGACTAGCGGGAGGGCCAACAGATACGCAGTATTTT

d_gene: .
v_gene: TRBV6-5
abundance: .
j_gene: TRBJ2-5
CDR3aa: CASSYSQVPQETQYF
CDR3nt: TGTGCCAGCAGTTACTCACAGGTCCCACAAGAGACCCAGTACTTC

d_gene: .
v_gene: TRBV5-4
abundance: .
j_gene: TRBJ1-1
CDR3aa: CASSFRDTEAFF
CDR3nt: TGTGCCAGCAGCTTCCGGGACACTGAAGCTTTCTTT

d_gene: TRBD1
v_gene: TRBV5-1
abundance: .
j_gene: TRBJ2-3
CDR3aa: CASSPGQGAPDTQYF
CDR3nt: TGCGCCAGCAGCCCGGGACAGGGGGCTCCAGATACGCAGTATTTT

d_gene: TRBD1
v_gene: TRBV27
abundance: .
j_gene: TRBJ1-2
CDR3aa: CASSRTGGLSYGYTF
CDR3nt: TGTGCCAGCAGTAGGACAGGGGGACTAAGCTATGGCTACACCTTC

d_gene: TRBD1
v_gene: TRBV29-1
abundance: .
j_gene: TRBJ1-1
CDR3aa: CSARTGLNTEAFF
CDR3nt: TGCAGCGCTCGGACAGGGCTGAACACTGAAGCTTTCTTT

d_gene: .
v_gene: TRBV5-6
abundance: .
j_gene: TRBJ1-2
CDR3aa: CASSLGQFNYGYTF
CDR3nt: TGTGCCAGCAGCTTGGGTCAGTTTAACTATGGCTACACCTTC

d_gene: .
v_gene: TRBV6-5
abundance: few
j_gene: TRBJ1-3
CDR3aa: CASSYIAGNTIYF
CDR3nt: TGTGCCAGCAGTTACATAGCTGGAAACACCATATATTTT

d_gene: .
v_gene: TRBV7-9
abundance: .
j_gene: TRBJ1-1
CDR3aa: CASSFGGQKVFF
CDR3nt: TGTGCCAGCAGCTTTGGAGGACAGAAAGTTTTCTTT

d_gene: .
v_gene: TRBV24-1
abundance: .
j_gene: TRBJ1-5
CDR3aa: CATSGHTSNQPQHF
CDR3nt: TGTGCCACCAGTGGGCACACCAGCAATCAGCCCCAGCATTTT

d_gene: .
v_gene: TRBV19
abundance: .
j_gene: TRBJ1-5
CDR3aa: CASSEIGGQPQHF
CDR3nt: TGTGCCAGTAGTGAGATTGGTGGTCAGCCCCAGCATTTT

d_gene: TRBD2
v_gene: TRBV7-9
abundance: once
j_gene: TRBJ2-1
CDR3aa: CASSAGTSGVEQFF
CDR3nt: TGTGCCAGCAGCGCCGGGACTAGCGGGGTTGAGCAGTTCTTC

d_gene: .
v_gene: TRBV19
abundance: .
j_gene: TRBJ1-5
CDR3aa: CASSIGTTSNQPQHF
CDR3nt: TGTGCCAGTAGTATTGGGACAACGAGCAATCAGCCCCAGCATTTT

d_gene: TRBD2
v_gene: TRBV19
abundance: once
j_gene: TRBJ2-1
CDR3aa: CASSITRLAGGSGEQFF
CDR3nt: TGTGCCAGTAGTATCACCAGACTAGCGGGAGGCAGTGGTGAGCAGTTCTTC

d_gene: TRBD1
v_gene: TRBV19
abundance: .
j_gene: TRBJ1-5
CDR3aa: CASGTGGWGQPQHF
CDR3nt: TGTGCCAGTGGAACAGGGGGCTGGGGTCAGCCCCAGCATTTT

d_gene: TRBD2
v_gene: TRBV14
abundance: .
j_gene: TRBJ2-7
CDR3aa: CASSQGEGYEQYF
CDR3nt: TGTGCCAGCAGCCAAGGGGAGGGCTACGAGCAGTACTTC

d_gene: TRBD1
v_gene: TRBV29-1
abundance: .
j_gene: TRBJ2-7
CDR3aa: CSTGGGTGVSEQYF
CDR3nt: TGCAGCACTGGGGGTGGGACAGGGGTATCCGAGCAGTACTTC

d_gene: .
v_gene: TRBV7-2
abundance: .
j_gene: TRBJ1-5
CDR3aa: CASSQPGGNQPQHF
CDR3nt: TGTGCCAGCAGCCAGCCGGGTGGCAATCAGCCCCAGCATTTT

d_gene: TRBD1
v_gene: TRBV2
abundance: .
j_gene: TRBJ2-3
CDR3aa: CASSSSNGQVSTDTQYF
CDR3nt: TGTGCCAGCAGTTCCTCCAACGGACAGGTTAGCACAGATACGCAGTATTTT

d_gene: TRBD1
v_gene: TRBV7-9
abundance: .
j_gene: TRBJ2-5
CDR3aa: CASSFGQGSGQETQYF
CDR3nt: TGTGCCAGCAGCTTCGGACAGGGCAGCGGCCAAGAGACCCAGTACTTC

d_gene: TRBD1
v_gene: TRBV6-2/TRBV6-3
abundance: .
j_gene: TRBJ1-5
CDR3aa: CASSYKDRNQPQHF
CDR3nt: TGTGCCAGCAGTTACAAGGACAGGAATCAGCCCCAGCATTTT

d_gene: TRBD2
v_gene: TRBV29-1
abundance: .
j_gene: TRBJ2-3
CDR3aa: CSALRAGGRDTQYF
CDR3nt: TGCAGCGCCCTCCGAGCGGGAGGCAGAGATACGCAGTATTTT

d_gene: TRBD2
v_gene: TRBV9
abundance: .
j_gene: TRBJ2-1
CDR3aa: CASSVDPGGGAREQFF
CDR3nt: TGTGCCAGCAGCGTAGACCCGGGCGGGGGGGCACGTGAGCAGTTCTTC

d_gene: .
v_gene: TRBV3-1/TRBV3-2
abundance: .
j_gene: TRBJ1-1
CDR3aa: CASSQALQGNEAFF
CDR3nt: TGTGCCAGCAGCCAAGCACTACAGGGCAATGAAGCTTTCTTT

d_gene: .
v_gene: TRBV4-3
abundance: .
j_gene: TRBJ1-5
CDR3aa: CASSQDSVNQPQHF
CDR3nt: TGCGCCAGCAGCCAAGATTCGGTTAATCAGCCCCAGCATTTT

d_gene: TRBD1
v_gene: TRBV6-2/TRBV6-3
abundance: .
j_gene: TRBJ1-1
CDR3aa: CASSYSRTGLNTEAFF
CDR3nt: TGTGCCAGCAGTTACTCCAGGACAGGGTTGAACACTGAAGCTTTCTTT

d_gene: .
v_gene: TRBV7-9
abundance: once
j_gene: TRBJ1-2
CDR3aa: CASSSTLGGGSYTF
CDR3nt: TGTGCCAGCAGCTCCACGTTGGGGGGGGGAAGCTACACCTTC

d_gene: TRBD2
v_gene: TRBV5-1
abundance: .
j_gene: TRBJ2-2
CDR3aa: CASSFEAGGDTGELFF
CDR3nt: TGCGCCAGCAGCTTCGAGGCGGGGGGTGACACCGGGGAGCTGTTTTTT

d_gene: .
v_gene: TRBV28
abundance: .
j_gene: TRBJ1-1
CDR3aa: CASSFQLEGAFF
CDR3nt: TGTGCCAGCAGCTTTCAACTCGAGGGAGCTTTCTTT

d_gene: .
v_gene: TRBV6-6
abundance: .
j_gene: TRBJ1-1
CDR3aa: CASSGFVSGATEAFF
CDR3nt: TGTGCCAGCAGTGGGTTTGTCAGCGGGGCCACTGAAGCTTTCTTT

d_gene: TRBD1
v_gene: TRBV3-1/TRBV3-2
abundance: .
j_gene: TRBJ1-1
CDR3aa: CASSHGLGQGATEAFF
CDR3nt: TGTGCCAGCAGCCACGGGCTGGGACAGGGGGCCACTGAAGCTTTCTTT

d_gene: .
v_gene: TRBV2
abundance: .
j_gene: TRBJ1-6
CDR3aa: CASSSERGNSPLHF
CDR3nt: TGTGCCAGCAGCTCCGAGCGGGGGAATTCACCCCTCCACTTT

d_gene: .
v_gene: TRBV19
abundance: .
j_gene: TRBJ2-2
CDR3aa: CASSALRPSGTGELFF
CDR3nt: TGTGCCAGTAGTGCTCTCAGACCCTCAGGAACAGGGGAGCTGTTTTTT

d_gene: .
v_gene: TRBV30
abundance: few
j_gene: TRBJ1-1
CDR3aa: CAWKGREAFF
CDR3nt: TGTGCCTGGAAAGGCAGGGAAGCTTTCTTT

d_gene: TRBD1
v_gene: TRBV5-1
abundance: .
j_gene: TRBJ1-1
CDR3aa: CASSWGDRDHLNTEAFF
CDR3nt: TGCGCCAGCAGCTGGGGTGACAGGGACCACTTGAACACTGAAGCTTTCTTT

d_gene: .
v_gene: TRBV19
abundance: .
j_gene: TRBJ1-1
CDR3aa: CASSYDRMNTEAFF
CDR3nt: TGTGCCAGTAGTTACGACAGGATGAACACTGAAGCTTTCTTT

d_gene: .
v_gene: TRBV28
abundance: .
j_gene: TRBJ1-2
CDR3aa: CASSGTPPNYYGYTF
CDR3nt: TGTGCCAGCAGCGGGACACCACCTAACTACTATGGCTACACCTTC

d_gene: .
v_gene: TRBV9
abundance: .
j_gene: TRBJ2-3
CDR3aa: CASSVALGTSDTQYF
CDR3nt: TGTGCCAGCAGCGTAGCTCTGGGCACTTCAGATACGCAGTATTTT

d_gene: .
v_gene: TRBV6-5
abundance: .
j_gene: TRBJ2-1
CDR3aa: CASKRGQGATNEQFF
CDR3nt: TGTGCCAGCAAGCGGGGCCAGGGGGCAACAAATGAGCAGTTCTTC

d_gene: TRBD1
v_gene: TRBV7-2
abundance: .
j_gene: TRBJ1-2
CDR3aa: CASSKTGTAGGNYGYTF
CDR3nt: TGTGCCAGCAGCAAGACAGGGACCGCGGGTGGTAACTATGGCTACACCTTC

d_gene: TRBD1
v_gene: TRBV30
abundance: .
j_gene: TRBJ1-5
CDR3aa: CAWRPGTGGNQPQHF
CDR3nt: TGTGCCTGGAGACCGGGGACAGGGGGGAATCAGCCCCAGCATTTT

d_gene: .
v_gene: TRBV5-1
abundance: .
j_gene: TRBJ2-7
CDR3aa: CASSQSAGYEQYF
CDR3nt: TGCGCCAGCAGCCAAAGCGCGGGTTACGAGCAGTACTTC

d_gene: .
v_gene: TRBV3-1/TRBV3-2
abundance: .
j_gene: TRBJ1-2
CDR3aa: CASSQSGLYGYTF
CDR3nt: TGTGCCAGCAGCCAGAGCGGGCTCTATGGCTACACCTTC

d_gene: .
v_gene: TRBV27
abundance: .
j_gene: TRBJ1-1
CDR3aa: CASRHRLQGNGTEAFF
CDR3nt: TGTGCCAGCAGGCATAGATTACAGGGTAATGGCACTGAAGCTTTCTTT

d_gene: .
v_gene: TRBV30
abundance: .
j_gene: TRBJ1-5
CDR3aa: CAWSLGLNQPQHF
CDR3nt: TGTGCCTGGAGTCTAGGCTTAAATCAGCCCCAGCATTTT

d_gene: .
v_gene: TRBV7-2
abundance: .
j_gene: TRBJ2-5
CDR3aa: CASSPRGETQYF
CDR3nt: TGTGCCAGCAGTCCTAGGGGAGAGACCCAGTACTTC

d_gene: TRBD1
v_gene: TRBV9
abundance: .
j_gene: TRBJ1-1
CDR3aa: CAEEGAQIVNTEAFF
CDR3nt: TGTGCCGAGGAGGGGGCGCAGATTGTGAACACTGAAGCTTTCTTT

d_gene: .
v_gene: TRBV6-5
abundance: .
j_gene: TRBJ1-1
CDR3aa: CASSPDWGREAFF
CDR3nt: TGTGCCAGCAGCCCAGACTGGGGGCGTGAAGCTTTCTTT

d_gene: .
v_gene: TRBV6-5
abundance: .
j_gene: TRBJ1-5
CDR3aa: CASSYTSLGNQPQHF
CDR3nt: TGTGCCAGCAGTTACACTTCCTTGGGCAATCAGCCCCAGCATTTT